This T cell receptor beta chain stems from a study of T-cell reconstitution after alpha-beta-depleted transplantation in children. V lost 2 bases, J lost 7 bases, and 14 bases lay in between. The CDR3 is 14 amino acids. The germline gives CDR1 MNHEY, CDR2 SVGAGI. Unique molecular identifiers were used to barcode this TCRbeta library. TCRdb itself ran the PCR reads through MiXCR, one entry per CDR3 protein. Of hundreds of thousands of distinct CDR3 sequences listed, approximately 17% were seen once; the top ten hold about 1.1%. This clonotype was counted between two and nine times. V and J are TRBV6-5 and TRBJ1-2, with D hard to call. The sequence was collected from a human donor who donated a stem cell graft to a child with acute myeloid leukemia. Sequenced here: PBMCs from the stem cell graft donor, sampled from the stem cell graft. Written as DNA, the CDR3 is TGTGCCAGCAGTTACCGGGCAGGAAGGAGTGGCTACACCTTC. The encoded protein is CASSYRAGRSGYTF.